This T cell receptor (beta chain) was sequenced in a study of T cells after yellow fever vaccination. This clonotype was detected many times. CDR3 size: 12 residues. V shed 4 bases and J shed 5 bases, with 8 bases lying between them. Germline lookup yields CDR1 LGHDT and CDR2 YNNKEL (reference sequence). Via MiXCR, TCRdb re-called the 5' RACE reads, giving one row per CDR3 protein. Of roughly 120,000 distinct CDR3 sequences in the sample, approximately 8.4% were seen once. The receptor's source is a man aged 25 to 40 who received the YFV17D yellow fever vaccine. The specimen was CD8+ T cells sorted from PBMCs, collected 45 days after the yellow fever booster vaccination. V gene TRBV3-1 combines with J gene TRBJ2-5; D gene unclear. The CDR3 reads CASSPYRETQYF. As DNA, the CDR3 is TGTGCCAGCAGCCCCTATAGGGAGACCCAGTACTTC.